This T cell receptor (beta chain) was profiled in a study of CD8+CD57+ T cells in acquired aplastic anemia. Study details: Each DNA sample taken from sorted CD4+ and CD8+ cells came to about 3 ug on average. Study results and caveats: The study found no significant CD8+ Simpson's diversity difference between patients and controls.

Genomic DNA provided the template from which TCR beta VDJ and CDR3 profiles were obtained. TCRdb processed the reads anew with MiXCR; each CDR3 protein has one entry. The top ten clones hold 0.8% to 0.85% of a sample with approximately 470,000 distinct CDR3 sequences, 25% to 40% of them seen once. In the case of this clonotype: No antigen is known for it.

CDR3 length equals 15 residues. CDR1 is LNHDA and CDR2 is SQIVND in the germline V gene (reference sequence). With V trimmed by 5 bases and J by 10 bases, 10 bases remained unmatched. Only patients with CD8+CD57+ cell expansion on flow cytometry were chosen for sequencing. This chain connects TRBV19 to TRBJ1-6; TRBD1 matches at 8 bases. This receptor was obtained from a human donor with aplastic anemia. What was sequenced was sorted CD4+, CD8+, or CD8+CD57+ T cells (not recorded which) from PBMCs. The CDR3 DNA reads TGTGCCAGTAGTGAGGCCAGGGGGCAGGAGTCACCCCTCCACTTT. Its translation: CASSEARGQESPLHF.